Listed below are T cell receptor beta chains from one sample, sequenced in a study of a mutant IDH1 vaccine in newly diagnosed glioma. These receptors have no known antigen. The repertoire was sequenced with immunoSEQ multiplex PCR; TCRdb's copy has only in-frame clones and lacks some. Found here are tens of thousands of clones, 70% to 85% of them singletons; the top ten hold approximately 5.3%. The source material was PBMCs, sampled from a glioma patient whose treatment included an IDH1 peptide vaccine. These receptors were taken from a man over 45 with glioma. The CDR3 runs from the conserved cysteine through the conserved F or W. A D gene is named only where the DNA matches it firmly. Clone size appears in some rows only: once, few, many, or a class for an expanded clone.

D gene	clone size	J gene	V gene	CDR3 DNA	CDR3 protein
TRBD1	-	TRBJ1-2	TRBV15	TGTGCCACCAGCGAGGGGGCGCACTATGGCTACACCTTC	CATSEGAHYGYTF
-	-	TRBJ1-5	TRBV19	TGTGCCAGTAGTGAGGGGGGGGGCGCGGGGCAGCCCCAGCATTTT	CASSEGGGAGQPQHF
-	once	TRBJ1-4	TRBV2	TGTGCCAGCGGAGGGCGGACTAATGAAAAACTGTTTTTT	CASGGRTNEKLFF
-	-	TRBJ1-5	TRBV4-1	TGCGCCAGCAGCCAAGGTCTTGATAGCAATCAGCCCCAGCATTTT	CASSQGLDSNQPQHF
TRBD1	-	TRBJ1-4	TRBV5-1	TGCGCCAGCAGCCTCCCGACAGGGGGCACGACTAATGAAAAACTGTTTTTT	CASSLPTGGTTNEKLFF
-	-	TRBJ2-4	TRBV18	TGTGCCAGCTCACCAGCAGGAGCCAAAAACATTCAGTACTTC	CASSPAGAKNIQYF
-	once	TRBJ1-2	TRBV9	TGTGCCAGCAGCGTAAATCCCTCCCCGGGTCAGCGCTATGGCTACACCTTC	CASSVNPSPGQRYGYTF
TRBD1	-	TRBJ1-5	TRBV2	TGTGCCAGCAGTGAAAGGACAGGGGGCTATCAGCCCCAGCATTTT	CASSERTGGYQPQHF
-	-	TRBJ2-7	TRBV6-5	TGTGCCAGCAGGCGGGGAAACTACGAGCAGTACTTC	CASRRGNYEQYF
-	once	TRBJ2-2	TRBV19	TGTGCCAGTAACACGGGCTCTTGGGCCGGGGAGCTGTTTTTT	CASNTGSWAGELFF
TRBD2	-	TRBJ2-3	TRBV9	TGTGCCAGCAGCGTAGCGCAAGCGGGGGGGCCAGGGGATACGCAGTATTTT	CASSVAQAGGPGDTQYF
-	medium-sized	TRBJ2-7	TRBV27	TGTGCCAGCAGTTTCTACTACGAGCAGTACTTC	CASSFYYEQYF
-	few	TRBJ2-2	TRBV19	TGTGCCAGTAGTCTCGAGGGGACCGGGGAGCTGTTTTTT	CASSLEGTGELFF
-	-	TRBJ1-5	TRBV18	TGTGCCAGCTCATCCTCGGGAGACGCGCGGCCCCAGCATTTT	CASSSSGDARPQHF
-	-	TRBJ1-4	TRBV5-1	TGCGCCAGCAGCTTGATAGGGATTAGCGAAAAACTGTTTTTT	CASSLIGISEKLFF
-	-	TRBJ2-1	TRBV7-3	TGTGCCAGCAGCTCGCGGTGGGACACGGAGCAGTTCTTC	CASSSRWDTEQFF
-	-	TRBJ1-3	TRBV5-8	TGTGCCAGCAGCTTACGGCTCTCTGGAAACACCATATATTTT	CASSLRLSGNTIYF
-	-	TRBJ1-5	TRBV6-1	TGTGCCAGCAGTGAAAACACGAGCAATCAGCCCCAGCATTTT	CASSENTSNQPQHF
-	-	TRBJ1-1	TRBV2	TGTGCCAGCGCAAACACTGAAGCTTTCTTT	CASANTEAFF
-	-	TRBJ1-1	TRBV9	TGTGCCAGCAGCGTAGGGGCAGGGTTTAAAGCTTTCTTT	CASSVGAGFKAFF
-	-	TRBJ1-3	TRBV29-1	TGCAGCTTCCGGGGCAGGGTAGCTGGAAACACCATATATTTT	CSFRGRVAGNTIYF
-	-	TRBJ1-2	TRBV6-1	TGTGCCAGCGCCCTGCTCTTGGGCTACACCTTC	CASALLLGYTF
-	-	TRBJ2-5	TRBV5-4	TGTGCCAGCAGATTAGAAAGCTCTTCAGAGACCCAGTACTTC	CASRLESSSETQYF
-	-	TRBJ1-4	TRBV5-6	TGTGCCAGCAGCCCCTGGGGTACTGAAAAACTGTTTTTT	CASSPWGTEKLFF
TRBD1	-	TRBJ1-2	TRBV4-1	TGCGCCAGCAGCCAAGATCGTTACGGGACAGGGCCCTTCGGTTACACCTTC	CASSQDRYGTGPFGYTF
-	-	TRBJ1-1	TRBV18	TGTGCCAGCTCTCTCAACTGGGGCACTGAAGCTTTCTTT	CASSLNWGTEAFF
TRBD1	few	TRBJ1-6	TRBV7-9	TGTGCCAGCAGCTTGGACAGGACCGATTCACCCCTCCACTTT	CASSLDRTDSPLHF
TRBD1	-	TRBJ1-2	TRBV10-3	TGTGCTTTCAAAGGGGACAGGGCTAACTATGGCTACACCTTC	CAFKGDRANYGYTF
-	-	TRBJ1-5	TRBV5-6	TGTGCCAGCAGCGCCCGGACGGGCAATCAGCCCCAGCATTTT	CASSARTGNQPQHF
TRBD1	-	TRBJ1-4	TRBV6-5	TGTGCCAGCAGTCGGACAGGGGGTCAGGGTGAAAAACTGTTTTTT	CASSRTGGQGEKLFF
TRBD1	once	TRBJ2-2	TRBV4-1	TGCGCCAGCAGCCAAGGGAAAGGGGGCTCGGTCACCGGGGAGCTGTTTTTT	CASSQGKGGSVTGELFF
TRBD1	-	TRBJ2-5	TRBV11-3	TGTGCCAGCAGCCTAGGGGCAGGGGGCCGGGAGACCCAGTACTTC	CASSLGAGGRETQYF
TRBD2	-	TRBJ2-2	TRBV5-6	TGTGCCAGCAGCCTTGGGGGTAGCGGGGGAACCCTTGGCCCCGGGGAGCTGTTTTTT	CASSLGGSGGTLGPGELFF
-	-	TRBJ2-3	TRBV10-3	TGTGCCATCAGTGAGCTAGGGACAAAGGGGGGGGATACGCAGTATTTT	CAISELGTKGGDTQYF
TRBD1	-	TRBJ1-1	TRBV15	TGTGCCACCAGCAGAGATAGGGACAGGCTAACCGAAGCTTTCTTT	CATSRDRDRLTEAFF
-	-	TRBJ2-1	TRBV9	TGTGCCAGCAGCGTCGAGGATGAGCAGTTCTTC	CASSVEDEQFF
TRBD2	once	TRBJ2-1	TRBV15	TGTGCCACCAGCAGAGATAGACTAGCGGGCAATGAGCAGTTCTTC	CATSRDRLAGNEQFF